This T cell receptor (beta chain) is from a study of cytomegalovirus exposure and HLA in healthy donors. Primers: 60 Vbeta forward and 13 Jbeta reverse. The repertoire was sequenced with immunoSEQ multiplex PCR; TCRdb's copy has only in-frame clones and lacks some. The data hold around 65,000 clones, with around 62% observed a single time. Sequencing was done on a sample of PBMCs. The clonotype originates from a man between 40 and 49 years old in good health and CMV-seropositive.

The CDR3 bases are TGTGCCAGCAGTTACAAACGGCAGGCGGGGGAAGCTTTCTTT. Translation gives CASSYKRQAGEAFF. The rearrangement joins TRBV6-5 to TRBJ1-1, with D hard to call. The V end was cut by 2 bases, the J end by 8 bases, with 15 bases between. The CDR3 consists of 14 residues. CDR1 and CDR2 from the germline V gene are MNHEY and SVGAGI.